This entry concerns a single T cell receptor beta chain. What it binds is unknown. Systemic immunosuppression or autoimmune disease history was grounds to exclude patients. TCRdb's table, derived via immunoSEQ multiplex PCR, lists solely in-frame clones and lacks some. Of under 80,000 clones listed, 85% are singletons. The source of the sample is a study of OX40 agonist ivuxolimab in advanced cancers. Study results and caveats: Which antigen the expanded peripheral T cells recognized is unknown. There were, on average, more expanded clones in CD8+ T cells than in CD4+.

Trimming left V 0 bases short and J 9 bases short, with 13 bases between. The CDR3 consists of 14 residues. CDR1 is SGHRS, CDR2 YFSETQ, per germline. This clonotype was sampled from an adult with an advanced solid tumor such as melanoma, head and neck, liver or kidney cancer. The starting material was CD4+ or CD8+ T cells sorted from blood, obtained in a trial of the OX40 agonist ivuxolimab. The chain has TRBV5-1 and TRBJ2-1, with D unresolved. Here the CDR3 DNA reads TGCGCCAGCAGCTTGGAAGGGCCCGCCAGTGAGCAGTTCTTC. Amino acids: CASSLEGPASEQFF. Using reference TRBV5-1 and TRBJ2-1 for the parts outside the CDR3, the full variable domain is KAGVTQTPRYLIKTRGQQVTLSCSPISGHRSVSWYQQTPGQGLQFLFEYFSETQRNKGNFPGRFSGRQFSNSRSEMNVSTLELGDSALYLCASSLEGPASEQFFGPGTRLTVL.